This T cell receptor beta chain derives from a study of T-cell memory formation after mild COVID-19. Study findings and constraints: Day 15 to 85 contracting clones showed balanced CD4/CD8; day 15 to 37 expanders favored CD4+.

TCRdb ran MiXCR on the 5' RACE reads and lists one entry per CDR3 protein. The sample records approximately 180,000 distinct CDR3 sequences, under 20% being singletons. About this clonotype: Its cognate antigen is unknown. The junction shows a germline mismatch at one end, possibly a read error.

The germline CDR1 and CDR2 sequences are KGHDR and SFDVKD. The length of the CDR3 is 18 residues. V is TRBV24-1 and J is TRBJ2-3; a weak D match, TRBD2 (6 bases). This clonotype was obtained from an adult woman who had mild COVID-19 (a few samples of this study predate the infection). Cell type and time point are not known. The sample was PBMCs or a T cell subset sorted from them (not recorded which). The CDR3 DNA sequence: TGTGCCACCAGTGATCAAACATTAGCGGCGGGCAGCACAGATACGAAGTATTTT. Translated: CATSDQTLAAGSTDTKYF.